This T cell receptor beta chain was sequenced for a study of blood T cell repertoires in COVID-19. Trimming shortened V by 3 bases and J by 1 base, and 6 bases separated the two germline ends. The length of the CDR3 is 13 residues. CDR1 is KGHSH, CDR2 LQKENI, per germline. Measured with immunoSEQ multiplex PCR; TCRdb has only the in-frame clones, and not every one. The table shows over 45,000 clones, with roughly 80% occurring only once. The sequenced material came from peripheral blood. The clonotype comes from an older man with active COVID-19. The V gene is TRBV18, the J gene TRBJ1-1; D is possibly TRBD1 (5 bases). The CDR3 nucleotides read TGTGCCAGCTCACCCGGGGGGAACACTGAAGCTTTCTTT. It translates to CASSPGGNTEAFF. The variable domain in full, with the rest retrieved from reference TRBV18 and TRBJ1-1, is NAGVMQNPRHLVRRRGQEARLRCSPMKGHSHVYWYRQLPEEGLKFMVYLQKENIIDESGMPKERFSAEFPKEGPSILRIQQVVRGDSAAYFCASSPGGNTEAFFGQGTRLTVV.